Listed below are T cell receptor beta chains from one sample, sequenced in a study of molecular identifiers for immune sequencing clone quantification. One entry per CDR3 protein results from TCRdb running MiXCR on the PCR reads. Among about 9,800 distinct CDR3 sequences listed, approximately 20% were seen once. Sequencing was performed on naive CD8+ T cells from blood, with Jurkat cell RNA spiked in. These receptors all stem from a human donor in good health. Some libraries in this study had Jurkat cell RNA spiked in. CDR3s include the opening cysteine and the closing phenylalanine or tryptophan. The D gene is left open where the match is weak. Clone size appears in some rows only: once, few, many, or a class for an expanded clone.

>-|TRBJ2-7|TRBV20-1|many
CSARGQNLYEQYF
TGCAGTGCTAGAGGACAGAACCTCTACGAGCAGTACTTC
>-|TRBJ2-4|TRBV27|-
CASSLSGSGYIQYF
TGTGCCAGCAGTTTAAGTGGGTCGGGATACATTCAGTACTTC
>TRBD1|TRBJ1-1|TRBV7-2|medium-sized
CASSLVTGGAATEAFF
TGTGCCAGCAGCTTAGTAACAGGGGGCGCAGCAACTGAAGCTTTCTTT
>TRBD1|TRBJ2-1|TRBV20-1|many
CSARDPRPGQPYNEQFF
TGCAGTGCTAGAGACCCAAGACCGGGACAGCCCTACAATGAGCAGTTCTTC
>-|TRBJ2-7|TRBV30|medium-sized
CAWSVIRVSEQYF
TGTGCCTGGAGTGTTATCAGGGTGAGCGAGCAGTACTTC
>-|TRBJ2-3|TRBV12-3/TRBV12-4|many
CASWSGDTQYF
TGTGCCAGCTGGAGTGGAGATACGCAGTATTTT
>TRBD1|TRBJ2-3|TRBV23-1|medium-sized
CASSQPGQGTDTQYF
TGCGCCAGCAGTCAACCGGGACAGGGAACAGATACGCAGTATTTT
>-|TRBJ1-1|TRBV27|medium-sized
CASSSRTDSNTEAFF
TGTGCCAGCAGTTCCAGGACAGATTCGAACACTGAAGCTTTCTTT
>-|TRBJ2-5|TRBV29-1|-
CSALLGQETQYF
TGCAGCGCATTACTAGGGCAGGAGACCCAGTACTTC
>TRBD2|TRBJ2-1|TRBV10-3|many
CAISESGRGGLDEQFF
TGTGCCATCAGTGAGTCTGGACGGGGGGGGCTTGATGAGCAGTTCTTC
>-|TRBJ2-5|TRBV3-1|medium-sized
CASSHEQETQYF
TGTGCCAGCAGCCACGAACAAGAGACCCAGTACTTC
>TRBD2|TRBJ2-7|TRBV27|many
CASSLRLAGGSYEQYF
TGTGCCAGCAGTTTAAGACTAGCGGGAGGGTCTTACGAGCAGTACTTC
>-|TRBJ1-2|TRBV20-1|many
CSAGRLGNGYTF
TGCAGTGCAGGGCGCCTGGGTAATGGCTACACCTTC
>-|TRBJ2-3|TRBV27|medium-sized
CASSRGTSTDTQYF
TGTGCCAGCAGCCGCGGGACTAGCACAGATACGCAGTATTTT
>-|TRBJ2-3|TRBV3-1|many
CASSPDRGLSSGDTQYF
TGTGCCAGCAGCCCCGACCGCGGGTTGTCGTCCGGAGATACGCAGTATTTT
>-|TRBJ2-1|TRBV4-1|many
CASSQEIGLSYNEQFF
TGCGCCAGCAGCCAAGAGATCGGGCTCTCCTACAATGAGCAGTTCTTC
>TRBD1|TRBJ1-4|TRBV11-2|medium-sized
CASRPGQGATNEKLFF
TGTGCCAGCAGGCCGGGACAGGGAGCAACTAATGAAAAACTGTTTTTT